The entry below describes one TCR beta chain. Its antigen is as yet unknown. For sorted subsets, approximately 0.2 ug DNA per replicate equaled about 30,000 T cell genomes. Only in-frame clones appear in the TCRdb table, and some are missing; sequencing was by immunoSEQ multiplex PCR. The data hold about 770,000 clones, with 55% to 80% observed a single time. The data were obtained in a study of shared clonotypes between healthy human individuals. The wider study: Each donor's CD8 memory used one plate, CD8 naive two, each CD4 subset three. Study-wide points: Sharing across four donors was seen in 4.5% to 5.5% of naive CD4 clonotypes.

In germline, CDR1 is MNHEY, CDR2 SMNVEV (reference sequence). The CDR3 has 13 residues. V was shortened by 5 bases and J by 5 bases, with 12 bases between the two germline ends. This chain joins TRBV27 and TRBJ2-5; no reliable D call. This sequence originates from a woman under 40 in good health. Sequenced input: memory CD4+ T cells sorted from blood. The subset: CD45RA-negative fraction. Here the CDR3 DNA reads TGTGCCAGCAGTCCACCTCTCGGCGAGACCCAGTACTTC. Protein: CASSPPLGETQYF.